Below, 23 T cell receptor beta chains from the same sample are listed, as sequenced in a study of T-cell memory formation after mild COVID-19. TCRdb reprocessed the 5' RACE reads with MiXCR, giving one entry per CDR3 protein. Of around 310,000 distinct CDR3 sequences in the sample, around a sixth were seen once. The sequenced sample consisted of PBMCs or a T cell subset sorted from them (not recorded which). The receptors derive from a man aged 18-30 years who had mild COVID-19 (a few samples of this study predate the infection). Cell type and time point are not known.

As for this clonotype: A much larger clone differs from this one at a single base, so this may be a read error. The rearrangement joins TRBV20-1 to TRBJ2-3; either TRBD1 or TRBD2 may fit D (6 bases each). V lost 3 bases, J lost 5 bases, and 12 bases lay in between. This CDR3 is 13 amino acids long. CDR1 is DFQATT and CDR2 is SNEGSKA in the germline V gene (reference sequence). DNA for the CDR3: TGCAGTGCTAGTGGGGGGCGGAGAGATACGCAGTATTTT. This translates into CSASGGRRDTQYF.

In this sample, this clonotype turned up many times. The chain has TRBV20-1 and TRBJ2-3; 9 bases are a match to TRBD1. Trimming removed 6 bases from V and 6 bases from J; junction bases left unmatched: 10. This CDR3 region has 14 residues. Looked up from germline, CDR1 is DFQATT and CDR2 is SNEGSKA (reference sequence). For the CDR3, the DNA is TGCAGTGCCGTCCCGGGACAGGGTTCGGATACGCAGTATTTT. It specifies CSAVPGQGSDTQYF.

The V gene is TRBV24-1, the J gene TRBJ1-5; D uncertain. Trimming left V 7 bases short and J 5 bases short, with 11 bases between. Germline V gene sequence: CDR1 KGHDR, CDR2 SFDVKD. This CDR3 has 13 amino acids. The CDR3, as DNA: TGTGCCACCAGCGGTGGGTGGGATCAGCCCCAGCATTTT. Protein product: CATSGGWDQPQHF.

This clonotype showed up just a few times. V is TRBV4-1 and J is TRBJ2-7; D is unclear. This CDR3 spans 11 amino acids. V was clipped by 2 bases and J by 3 bases, with 2 bases between them. Germline loops: CDR1 MGHRA, CDR2 YSYEKL. CDR3 protein: CASSQFYEQYF. The CDR3 coding sequence is TGCGCCAGCAGCCAATTCTACGAGCAGTACTTC.

The CDR3: CASVTPTGKETQYF. The CDR3 DNA is TGTGCCAGCGTAACCCCCACAGGGAAGGAGACCCAGTACTTC. The rearrangement uses TRBV7-8 and TRBJ2-5, with D perhaps TRBD1 (6 bases). CDR1 is SGHVS and CDR2 is FQNEAQ in the germline V gene. Trimming took 8 bases from V and 5 from J, leaving 18 bases between them. The CDR3 length is 14 residues.

This sequence joins TRBV6-6 and TRBJ2-3; TRBD1 is a possible D gene (7 bases). The CDR3 consists of 16 residues. V was trimmed by 5 bases and J by 3 bases, leaving 18 bases between them. The V gene's germline CDR1 is MNHNY and CDR2 SVGAGI (reference sequence). CDR3 residues: CASSLSGGLSTDTQYF. CDR3 nucleotide sequence: TGTGCCAGCAGTCTATCAGGGGGACTTTCGACAGATACGCAGTATTTT.

This clonotype has ten or more counts. The chain employs TRBV29-1 and TRBJ2-4; no reliable D call. Trimming stripped 3 bases from V and 9 bases from J, with 9 bases between. This CDR3 has 11 amino acids. The V gene's germline CDR1 is SQVTM and CDR2 ANQGSEA. CDR3 in amino acids: CSVDGNPIQYF. CDR3 nucleotides: TGCAGCGTTGACGGCAATCCCATTCAGTACTTC.

This chain links TRBV6-5 with TRBJ1-4; TRBD1 is a possible D gene (5 bases). The CDR3 contains 16 residues. The V end was cut by 0 bases, the J end by 5 bases, with 13 bases between. Germline-derived CDR1 and CDR2 are MNHEY and SVGAGI. Here the CDR3 reads CASSYSTSGPNEKLFF. The CDR3 coding sequence is TGTGCCAGCAGTTACTCGACGTCAGGGCCGAATGAAAAACTGTTTTTT.

The chain joins TRBV7-2 to TRBJ1-1, with a possible D match to TRBD1 (5 bases). The CDR3 contains 15 residues. The V and J ends lost 3 bases and 0 bases respectively, with 11 bases between them. Per the germline V gene, CDR1 is SGHTA and CDR2 is FQGNSA. The DNA for the CDR3 is TGTGCCAGCAGCTTGGGTCACAGGATGAACACTGAAGCTTTCTTT. Translation gives CASSLGHRMNTEAFF.

The chain is built from TRBV14 and TRBJ2-7; D is undetermined. This CDR3 is 13 amino acids long. With 8 bases removed from V and 0 bases from J, the gap between germline ends came to 11 bases. CDR1 and CDR2 from the germline V gene are SGHDN and FVKESK. This CDR3 is CASRTSPSYEQYF. CDR3 bases: TGTGCCAGCCGTACTTCGCCCTCCTACGAGCAGTACTTC.

This chain joins TRBV28 and TRBJ2-2; D may be TRBD1 (5 bases). The CDR3 extends over 14 amino acids. Germline V gives CDR1 MDHEN, CDR2 SYDVKM. V was clipped by 2 bases and J by 4 bases, with 8 bases between them. This CDR3 is CASSLRQSTGELFF. The CDR3 nucleotides read TGTGCCAGCAGTTTACGACAGAGCACCGGGGAGCTGTTTTTT.

The chain has TRBV20-1 and TRBJ1-1; 9 bases match TRBD1. There are 11 residues in the CDR3. Per germline, CDR1 DFQATT and CDR2 SNEGSKA (reference sequence). Trimming removed 7 bases from V and 10 bases from J; junction bases left unmatched: 7. The CDR3 protein is CSVRTGESAFF. In DNA form, the CDR3 reads TGCAGTGTTCGGACAGGGGAGTCAGCTTTCTTT.

V and J are TRBV7-9 and TRBJ2-1; D may be TRBD2 (6 bases). V lost 4 bases and J lost 6, with 10 bases in between. The CDR3 sequence is 13 residues long. The germline gives CDR1 SEHNR, CDR2 FQNEAQ (reference sequence). The CDR3: CASSSSGVNEQFF. The CDR3 DNA reads as TGTGCCAGCAGCTCATCGGGGGTCAATGAGCAGTTCTTC.

V and J are TRBV6-6 and TRBJ1-2, with D unclear. There are 17 residues in the CDR3. Germline CDR1 and CDR2: MNHNY and SVGAGI (reference sequence). V was shortened by 0 bases and J by 2 bases, with 16 bases between the two germline ends. The CDR3 loop reads CASSYSGQTKRNYGYTF. The CDR3 DNA reads as TGTGCCAGCAGTTACTCGGGCCAGACGAAGAGAAACTATGGCTACACCTTC.

The chain couples TRBV9 to TRBJ1-3, with no clear D. Trimming left V 0 bases short and J 1 base short, with 14 bases between. CDR3 size: 17 residues. CDR1 is SGDLS, CDR2 YYNGEE, per germline. The CDR3 bases are TGTGCCAGCAGCGTAGTAGATGGGAGATTTTCTGGAAACACCATATATTTT. The encoded protein is CASSVVDGRFSGNTIYF.

V is TRBV5-5 and J is TRBJ1-5; D not certain. Germline V gives CDR1 SGHKS, CDR2 YYEKEE (reference sequence). The CDR3 has 13 amino acids. Trimming removed 0 bases at V and 5 bases at J, with 6 bases between. CDR3 coding DNA: TGTGCCAGCAGCTTGGCCGAGGATCAGCCCCAGCATTTT. This codes for CASSLAEDQPQHF.

The chain employs TRBV10-3 and TRBJ2-7; 8 bases match TRBD1. The CDR3 is 14 residues long. V was pared by 4 bases and J by 3 bases, with 5 bases of the junction left unmatched. Germline V lookup: CDR1 ENHRY, CDR2 SYGVKD. The CDR3 spells CAISGRGQDYEQYF. The CDR3 DNA reads as TGTGCCATCAGTGGCAGGGGGCAAGACTACGAGCAGTACTTC.

There are a few counts of this clonotype. CDR3 sequence: CASSARQGAETQYF. CDR3 nucleotide sequence: TGTGCCAGCAGTGCCAGACAGGGAGCGGAGACCCAGTACTTC. V is TRBV12-3 or TRBV12-4 and J is TRBJ2-5, with 7 bases fitting TRBD1. V lost 5 bases, J lost 5 bases, and 8 bases stayed unmatched. CDR3 length equals 14 residues.

V gene TRBV7-2 combines with J gene TRBJ1-5, with TRBD1 matching 7 bases. The V segment lost 4 bases and the J segment 7 bases; nucleotides outside the gene matches: 7. Germline V gene lookup returns CDR1 SGHTA and CDR2 FQGNSA. CDR3 length: 14 amino acids. The CDR3 DNA is TGTGCCAGCAGCTCCCAGGGGGATTCGCAGCCCCAGCATTTT. Protein: CASSSQGDSQPQHF.

The chain links TRBV6-5 to TRBJ2-6; a weak D match, TRBD2 (6 bases). Germline loops: CDR1 MNHEY, CDR2 SVGAGI. The V end lost 6 bases, the J end lost 2 bases, and 14 bases lay between the germline ends. The CDR3 has 16 residues. Written as DNA, the CDR3 is TGTGCCAGCAGCCGTGGGGCGGGGACTGGGGCCAACGTCCTGACTTTC. It yields the protein CASSRGAGTGANVLTF.

A single count supports this clonotype. The CDR3 here is CASSENRGRGYTF. The CDR3 DNA sequence: TGTGCCAGCAGTGAAAACAGGGGTCGCGGCTACACCTTC. V and J are TRBV2 and TRBJ1-2, with 7 bases identical to TRBD1. V trimming: 2 bases; J trimming: 8 bases; junction bases outside the gene matches: 5. CDR3 length: 13 residues. CDR1 is SNHLY, CDR2 FYNNEI, per germline.

The chain has TRBV11-1 and TRBJ2-3; TRBD1 agrees at 7 bases. The V segment lost 5 bases and the J segment 4 bases; nucleotides outside the gene matches: 12. Per the germline V gene, CDR1 is SGHAT and CDR2 is FQDESV (reference sequence). CDR3 length: 16 amino acids. The CDR3 sequence is CASSPRVTGSADTQYF. CDR3 in DNA: TGTGCCAGCAGCCCAAGGGTGACAGGGTCGGCAGATACGCAGTATTTT.

This clonotype was seen ten or more times. This chain uses TRBV6-5 with TRBJ1-1; D unresolved. V lost 6 bases and J 2 bases, leaving 4 bases between the germline ends. The germline gives CDR1 MNHEY, CDR2 SVGAGI. CDR3 size: 11 residues. The CDR3 loop reads CASRVNTEAFF. The CDR3 DNA reads TGTGCCAGCAGGGTTAACACTGAAGCTTTCTTT.